This T cell receptor beta chain was identified during a study of blood T cell repertoires in COVID-19. Assay used: immunoSEQ multiplex PCR; TCRdb lists only in-frame clones, some missing. The data contain over 200,000 clones, 70% to 85% of them singletons. The V end was cut by 1 base, the J end by 0 bases, with 7 bases between. Germline CDR1 reads MNHNY; CDR2 reads SVGAGI (reference sequence). This CDR3 comprises 16 residues. The chain combines TRBV6-6 with TRBJ1-6; D uncertain. The specimen was PBMCs or T cells enriched from blood (not recorded which). The clonotype comes from a man aged 55 to 70 who had recovered from COVID-19. CDR3 sequence (DNA): TGTGCCAGCAGTTACTTCGGGAGCTCCTATAATTCACCCCTCCACTTT. This sequence encodes CASSYFGSSYNSPLHF.